This T cell receptor (beta chain) was captured in a study of blood T cell repertoires in COVID-19. Study information: The samples span acute and convalescent COVID-19 from the United States, Italy and Spain. PBMCs, B-cell-depleted T cells, or T cells provided the cDNA or gDNA that made up the material.

Per the original methods: Cell counts per sample came from amplifying reference gene primers. Some clones are missing from TCRdb's copy, which holds only in-frame ones; the method was immunoSEQ multiplex PCR. The V and J calls and clone size come from that table; D and trimming were worked out from the DNA. The sample includes about 50,000 clones, about three quarters of them seen just once. V lost 5 bases to trimming and J lost 1 base; unmatched junction nucleotides: 8. Germline values: CDR1 SGHRS, CDR2 YFSETQ. The CDR3 totals 15 residues. The sequence came from a man aged 50 to 59 with active or convalescent COVID-19. Sequencing input: peripheral blood. The V and J genes are TRBV5-1 and TRBJ2-7; TRBD2 matches 8 bases. CDR3 in DNA: TGCGCCAGCAGTCAAACCCCGGGAGGGTCCTACGAGCAGTACTTC. As protein: CASSQTPGGSYEQYF.